The sequence of this T cell receptor beta chain was determined in a study of OX40 agonist ivuxolimab in advanced cancers. For the study at large: Three individuals attained partial responses, comprising one hepatocellular carcinoma case and two cutaneous melanoma cases.

Remarks on this clone: Its antigen is unknown.

V was pared by 5 bases and J by 4 bases, with 10 bases of the junction left unmatched. CDR3 length: 16 amino acids. The germline V gene has CDR1 SGHDN and CDR2 FVKESK. General study findings and limits: Researchers did not establish what antigens the expanded peripheral T cells target.

The method was immunoSEQ multiplex PCR; TCRdb's version includes in-frame clones alone and lacks a portion of them. The repertoire holds tens of thousands of clones, with more than 75% as singletons. The sequences come from CD4+ or CD8+ T cells sorted from blood, collected in a trial of the OX40 agonist ivuxolimab. The chain uses TRBV14 and TRBJ2-5; 10 bases map to TRBD2. This clonotype originated in an adult with an advanced solid tumor such as melanoma, head and neck, liver or kidney cancer. The chain's CDR3 is CASSSPLLAGLETQYF. The DNA for the CDR3 is TGTGCCAGCAGCAGTCCTTTACTAGCGGGATTAGAGACCCAGTACTTC.